These 9 T cell receptor beta chains share one sample of origin, sequenced in a study of CD8+CD57+ T cells in acquired aplastic anemia. Genomic DNA templated the TCR beta VDJ and CDR3 profiling. TCRdb ran MiXCR on the reads and lists one entry per CDR3 protein. The sample holds 200,000 to 250,000 distinct CDR3 sequences; around 60% are singletons and the top ten take around 28%. Source material: sorted CD4+, CD8+, or CD8+CD57+ T cells (not recorded which) from PBMCs. The receptors were sampled from a human donor in good health.

The chain employs TRBV15 and TRBJ2-7; 10 nucleotides align to TRBD1. The CDR3 runs to 17 residues. V lost 2 bases, J lost 5 bases, and 12 bases stayed unmatched. Germline V gene sequence: CDR1 LNHNV, CDR2 YYDKDF (reference sequence). This CDR3 reads CATSRSRQGAIGHEQYF. The CDR3 DNA follows: TGTGCCACCAGCAGATCTCGACAGGGGGCCATCGGCCACGAGCAGTACTTC.

The chain joins TRBV4-1 to TRBJ2-3; the D gene is possibly TRBD2 (6 bases). CDR1 and CDR2 (germline): MGHRA, YSYEKL. This CDR3 region has 16 residues. Trimming removed 1 base from V and 0 bases from J, with 11 bases in between. The CDR3 spells CASSQGNRESTDTQYF. Here the CDR3 DNA reads TGCGCCAGCAGCCAAGGGAACCGGGAGAGCACAGATACGCAGTATTTT.

The chain uses TRBV15 and TRBJ2-2; the D is unclear. Germline V lookup: CDR1 LNHNV, CDR2 YYDKDF (reference sequence). The CDR3 loop spans 12 amino acids. The V and J ends lost 1 base and 6 bases respectively, with 3 bases between them. DNA of the CDR3: TGTGCCACCAGCAGAGTGCCCGGGGAGCTGTTTTTT. It codes for CATSRVPGELFF.

This rearrangement joins TRBV19 to TRBJ1-1; 7 nucleotides align to TRBD1. The germline gives CDR1 LNHDA, CDR2 SQIVND (reference sequence). The CDR3 spans 14 residues. Germline trimming cut 4 bases from V and 10 bases from J; bases unmatched to any gene: 12. CDR3 nucleotides: TGTGCCAGTAGTACACAGGGGCAGGAGTTCGGAGCTTTCTTT. This gives the protein CASSTQGQEFGAFF.

Ten or more counts support this clonotype. The junction differs from germline at one of its ends, possibly a read error. The gene calls are TRBV15 and TRBJ2-2; D uncertain. This CDR3 is 14 amino acids long. CDR1 and CDR2 from the germline V gene are LNHNV and YYDKDF (reference sequence). CDR3 nucleotides: TGTGCCGCCAGCAGCGCCTCAGACACCGGGGAGCTGTTTTTT. Protein product: CAASSASDTGELFF.

This clonotype was observed a handful of times. V usage is TRBV29-1 and J usage is TRBJ2-1; no clear D. The germline CDR1 and CDR2 sequences are SQVTM and ANQGSEA. V lost 0 bases and J lost 4, with 10 bases in between. This CDR3 contains 14 residues. The CDR3 spells CSVEDAGDYNEQFF. The CDR3 nucleotides read TGCAGCGTTGAAGATGCTGGGGATTACAATGAGCAGTTCTTC.

The chain uses TRBV15 and TRBJ1-5; D perhaps matches TRBD1 (6 bases). The germline gives CDR1 LNHNV, CDR2 YYDKDF (reference sequence). V shed 1 base and J shed 5 bases, with 12 bases lying between them. CDR3 length: 15 amino acids. The DNA for the CDR3 is TGTGCCACCAGCAGAGCGGCGGACAGTGATCAGCCCCAGCATTTT. Its translation is CATSRAADSDQPQHF.

Many counts were recorded for this clonotype. The chain links TRBV20-1 to TRBJ2-7; D gene ambiguous. V shed 3 bases and J shed 5 bases, with 11 bases lying between them. The CDR3 loop spans 12 amino acids. Germline CDR1 is DFQATT and CDR2 is SNEGSKA (reference sequence). This chain's CDR3 is CSARGYDNEQYF. The CDR3 DNA is TGCAGTGCTAGGGGTTATGACAACGAGCAGTACTTC.

V is TRBV25-1 and J is TRBJ1-1; 9 bases are shared with TRBD1. The germline V gene encodes CDR1 MGHDK and CDR2 SYGVNS. Losses at the gene ends were 7 bases for V and 0 bases for J; bases not matched to a gene: 18. The CDR3 consists of 19 residues. The CDR3 DNA sequence: TGTGCCAGCATCACCCGGGACAGGGAAGTAGGCCGGATGAACACTGAAGCTTTCTTT. It translates to CASITRDREVGRMNTEAFF.